This T cell receptor (beta chain) was recovered during a study of cytomegalovirus exposure and HLA in healthy donors. General study results and limits: Most TCR sequences were rare, but some public TCRs occurred in many donors.

The PCR made use of 60 Vbeta and 13 Jbeta primers. Libraries were prepared by immunoSEQ multiplex PCR; TCRdb keeps only in-frame clonotypes and omits some of them. The sample yields under 200,000 clones, roughly 80% seen once. With 0 bases clipped from V and 8 bases from J, the junction kept 3 bases outside the gene matches. Per the germline V gene, CDR1 is SGHTS and CDR2 is YDEGEE. CDR3 length: 15 residues. Concerning this clone itself: Antigen specificity is unknown.

The rearrangement links TRBV5-8 to TRBJ2-4, with TRBD2 matching 12 bases. The receptor comes from a woman younger than 30 in good health and CMV-seronegative. The sequenced sample was PBMCs. The CDR3 DNA reads TGTGCCAGCAGCTTGGGGACTAGCGGGATTTACATTCAGTACTTC. Translated: CASSLGTSGIYIQYF.